The text below deals with one T cell receptor beta chain. This clonotype was detected many times. Its specific antigen is unknown. No base qualities exist here, and no much larger clone lies one base off it. The CDR3, cysteine through phenylalanine, is 11 amino acids long. Only the CDR3 portion is preserved as DNA: 33 bases, with reading frame beginning at the first base. Per the germline V gene, SNHLY is the CDR1 and FYNNEI is the CDR2. A distance of 8 bases separates the germline ends of V and J, which lose 4 bases and 10 bases respectively. Explained via the paper, the treatment or condition label denotes: allogeneic hematopoietic cell transplantation with graft depleted of TCRalphabeta T cells and CD19 B cells. Transplant recipients were children who received TCRalphabeta/CD19-depleted allogeneic hematopoietic cell grafts. The data derive from a study of T-cell reconstitution after alpha-beta-depleted transplantation in children (dated by TCRdb to about 2016). In the study overall: T-cell immune reconstitution after TCRalphabeta/CD19-depleted allogeneic hematopoietic cell transplantation in children was quantitatively tracked in the study by means of TCR repertoire profiling.

Library preparation employed PCR. Sequencing instrument: Illumina HiSeq 2500. To normalize quantification of the TCRbeta repertoire, the TCR libraries were built with molecular barcoding that relied on unique molecular identifiers. Clones were called with MiXCR by TCRdb after fastp trimmed the public reads at Q25, and only in-frame beta chains were retained. When rows share a CDR3 protein, they turn into one entry using the most common DNA and genes. The sample profile shows about 250,000 distinct CDR3 sequences; roughly a quarter of them were found once. The ten largest clones capture 4.8% of the sample. The full study reports these points: Over the following months the frequencies of hyperexpanded clones went down, and after one year T-cell counts and TCRbeta diversity were mostly credited to newly produced T cells. In some patients, the high TCRbeta diversity seen at day 60 was put down to recipient T cells and intrathymic progenitors that had survived conditioning. Apparently early alphabetaT-cell count recovery about two months after transplant reportedly relied on only several hundred rapidly expanded clones derived from non-depleted graft cells.

The sample was PBMCs, mostly from graft donor cells, taken 360 days after TCRalphabeta/CD19-depleted stem cell transplant. This TCR derives from a female patient between 2 and 15 years old who had a stem cell transplant for congenital amegakaryocytic thrombocytopenia, so the T cells may come from the graft donor. The receptor chain draws on TRBV2 and TRBJ2-1; confidence is insufficient to name the D gene. The nucleotide sequence is TGTGCCAGCAGTGTACGTCAAGAGCAGTTCTTC. Its protein reads: CASSVRQEQFF.